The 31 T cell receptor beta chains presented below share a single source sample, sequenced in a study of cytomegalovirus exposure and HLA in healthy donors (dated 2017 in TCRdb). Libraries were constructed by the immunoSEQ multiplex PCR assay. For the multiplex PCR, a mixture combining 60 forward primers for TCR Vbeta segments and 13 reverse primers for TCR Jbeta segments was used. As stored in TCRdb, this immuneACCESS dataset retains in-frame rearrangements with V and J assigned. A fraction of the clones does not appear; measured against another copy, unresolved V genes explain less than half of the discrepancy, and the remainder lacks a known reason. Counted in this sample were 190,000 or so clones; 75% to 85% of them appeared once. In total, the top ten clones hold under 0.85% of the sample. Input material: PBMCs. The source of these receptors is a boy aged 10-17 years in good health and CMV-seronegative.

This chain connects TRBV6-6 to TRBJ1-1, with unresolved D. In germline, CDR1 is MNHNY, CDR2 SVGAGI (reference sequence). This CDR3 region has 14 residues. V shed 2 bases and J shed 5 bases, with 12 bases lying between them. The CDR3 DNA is TGTGCCAGCAGTTACCGAGGAAGTGGAACTGAAGCTTTCTTT. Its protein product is CASSYRGSGTEAFF.

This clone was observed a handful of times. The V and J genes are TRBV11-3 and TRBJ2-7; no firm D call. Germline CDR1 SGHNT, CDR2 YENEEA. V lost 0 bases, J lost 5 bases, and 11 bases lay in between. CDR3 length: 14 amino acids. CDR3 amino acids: CASSLEDGSNEQYF. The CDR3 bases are TGTGCCAGCAGCTTAGAGGATGGTAGCAACGAGCAGTACTTC.

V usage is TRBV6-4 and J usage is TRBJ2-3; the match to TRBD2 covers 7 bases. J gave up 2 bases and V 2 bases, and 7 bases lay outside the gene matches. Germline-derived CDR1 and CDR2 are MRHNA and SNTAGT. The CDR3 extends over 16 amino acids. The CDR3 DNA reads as TGTGCCAGCAGTGACGGTGGAGCGGGGTCCACAGATACGCAGTATTTT. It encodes CASSDGGAGSTDTQYF.

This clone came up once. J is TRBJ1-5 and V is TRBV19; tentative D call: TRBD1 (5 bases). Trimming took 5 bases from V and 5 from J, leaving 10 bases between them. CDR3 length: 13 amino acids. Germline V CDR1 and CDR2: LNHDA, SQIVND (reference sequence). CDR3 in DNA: TGTGCCAGTAGTTGGGGCTACTATCAGCCCCAGCATTTT. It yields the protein CASSWGYYQPQHF.

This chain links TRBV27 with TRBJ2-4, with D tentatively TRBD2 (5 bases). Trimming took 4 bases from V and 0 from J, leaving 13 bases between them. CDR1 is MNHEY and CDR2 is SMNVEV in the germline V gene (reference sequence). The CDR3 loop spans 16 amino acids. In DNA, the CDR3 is TGTGCCAGCAGTTCTTTTGACTATCTAGCCAAAAACATTCAGTACTTC. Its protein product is CASSSFDYLAKNIQYF.

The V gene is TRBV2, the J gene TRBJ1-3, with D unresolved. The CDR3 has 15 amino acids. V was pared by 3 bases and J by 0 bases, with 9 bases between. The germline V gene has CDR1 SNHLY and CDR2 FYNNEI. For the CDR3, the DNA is TGTGCCAGCAGTGAGCAACAGATCTCTGGAAACACCATATATTTT. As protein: CASSEQQISGNTIYF.

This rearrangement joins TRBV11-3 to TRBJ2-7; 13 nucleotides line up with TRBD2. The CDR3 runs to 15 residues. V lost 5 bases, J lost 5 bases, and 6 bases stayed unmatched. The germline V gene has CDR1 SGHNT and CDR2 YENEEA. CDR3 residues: CASSARTSGRHEQYF. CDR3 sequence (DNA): TGTGCCAGCAGCGCCCGGACTAGCGGGAGACACGAGCAGTACTTC.

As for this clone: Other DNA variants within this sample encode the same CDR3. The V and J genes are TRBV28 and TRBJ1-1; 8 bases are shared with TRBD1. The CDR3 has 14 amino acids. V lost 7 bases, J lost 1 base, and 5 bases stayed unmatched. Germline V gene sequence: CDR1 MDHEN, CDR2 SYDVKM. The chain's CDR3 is CASTLQGENTEAFF. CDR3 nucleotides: TGTGCCAGCACCCTACAGGGGGAGAACACTGAAGCTTTCTTT.

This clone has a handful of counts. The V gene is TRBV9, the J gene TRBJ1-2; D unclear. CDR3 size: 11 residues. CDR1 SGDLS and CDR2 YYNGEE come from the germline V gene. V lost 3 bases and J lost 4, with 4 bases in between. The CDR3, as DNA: TGTGCCAGCAGCGCATCCTATGGCTACACCTTC. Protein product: CASSASYGYTF.

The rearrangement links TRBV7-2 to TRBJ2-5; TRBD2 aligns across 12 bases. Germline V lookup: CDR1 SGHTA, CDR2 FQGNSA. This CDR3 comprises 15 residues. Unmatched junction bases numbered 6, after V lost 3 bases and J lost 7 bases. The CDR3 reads CASSLTSGRDGTQYF. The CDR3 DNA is TGTGCCAGCAGCTTGACTAGCGGGAGAGACGGGACCCAGTACTTC.

The CDR3 sequence is CASSSLNELYEQYF. The CDR3 nucleotides read TGTGCCAGCAGCTCTCTGAATGAACTCTACGAGCAGTACTTC. The V call is TRBV11-2, the J call TRBJ2-7; D remains unclear. There are 14 residues in the CDR3. Germline lookup yields CDR1 SGHAT and CDR2 FQNNGV. V was cut by 4 bases and J by 3 bases, with 13 bases left in between.

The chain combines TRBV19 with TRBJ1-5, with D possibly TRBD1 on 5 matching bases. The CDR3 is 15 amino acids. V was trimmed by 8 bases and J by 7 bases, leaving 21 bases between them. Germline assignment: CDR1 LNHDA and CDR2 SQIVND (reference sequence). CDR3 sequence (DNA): TGTGCCAGTCTCTCTGTCCACGACAGTCGGCAGCCCCAGCATTTT. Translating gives CASLSVHDSRQPQHF.

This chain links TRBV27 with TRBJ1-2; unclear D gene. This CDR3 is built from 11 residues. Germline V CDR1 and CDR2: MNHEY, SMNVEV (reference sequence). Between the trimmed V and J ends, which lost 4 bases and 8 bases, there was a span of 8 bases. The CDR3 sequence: CASSSGVGYTF. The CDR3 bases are TGTGCCAGCAGTTCCGGGGTAGGCTACACCTTC.

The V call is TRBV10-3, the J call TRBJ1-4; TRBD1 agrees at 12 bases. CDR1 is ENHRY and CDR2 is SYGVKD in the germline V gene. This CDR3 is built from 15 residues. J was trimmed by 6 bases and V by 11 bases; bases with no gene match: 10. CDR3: CAAAGDRGPDEKLFF. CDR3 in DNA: TGTGCCGCTGCGGGGGACAGGGGGCCAGATGAAAAACTGTTTTTT.

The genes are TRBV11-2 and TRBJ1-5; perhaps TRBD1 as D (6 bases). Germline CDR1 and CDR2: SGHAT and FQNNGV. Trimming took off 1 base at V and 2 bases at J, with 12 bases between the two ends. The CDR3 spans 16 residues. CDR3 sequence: CASSLGVAGGNQPQHF. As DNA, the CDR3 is TGTGCCAGCAGCTTAGGAGTGGCAGGGGGCAATCAGCCCCAGCATTTT.

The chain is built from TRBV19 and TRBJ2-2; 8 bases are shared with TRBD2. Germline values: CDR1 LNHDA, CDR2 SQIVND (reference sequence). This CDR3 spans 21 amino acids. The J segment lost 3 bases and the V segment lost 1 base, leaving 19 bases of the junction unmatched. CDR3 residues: CASSIGSAGGGSLRYTGELFF. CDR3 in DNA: TGTGCCAGTAGTATAGGTTCGGCGGGGGGCGGAAGCCTCCGATACACCGGGGAGCTGTTTTTT.

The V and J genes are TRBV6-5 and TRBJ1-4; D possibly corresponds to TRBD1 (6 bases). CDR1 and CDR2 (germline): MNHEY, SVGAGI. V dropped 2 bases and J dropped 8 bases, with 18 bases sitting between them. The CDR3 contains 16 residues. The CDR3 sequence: CASSYRTGKRNEKLFF. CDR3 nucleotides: TGTGCCAGCAGTTACCGCACAGGGAAGCGAAACGAAAAACTGTTTTTT.

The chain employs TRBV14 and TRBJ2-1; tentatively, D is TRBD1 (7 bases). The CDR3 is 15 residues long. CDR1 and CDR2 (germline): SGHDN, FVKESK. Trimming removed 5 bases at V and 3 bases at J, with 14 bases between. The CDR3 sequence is CASSLTGRNYNEQFF. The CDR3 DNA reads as TGTGCCAGCAGCTTGACAGGGAGGAACTACAATGAGCAGTTCTTC. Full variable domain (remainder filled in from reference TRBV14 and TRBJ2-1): EAGVTQFPSHSVIEKGQTVTLRCDPISGHDNLYWYRRVMGKEIKFLLHFVKESKQDESGMPNNRFLAERTGGTYSTLKVQPAELEDSGVYFCASSLTGRNYNEQFFGPGTRLTVL.

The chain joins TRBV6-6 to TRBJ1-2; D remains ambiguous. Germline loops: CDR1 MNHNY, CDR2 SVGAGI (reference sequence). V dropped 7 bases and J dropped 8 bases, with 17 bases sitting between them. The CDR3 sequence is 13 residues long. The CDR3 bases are TGTGCCAGCACCTTAACGGGGTCGGGGGGCTACACCTTC. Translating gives CASTLTGSGGYTF.

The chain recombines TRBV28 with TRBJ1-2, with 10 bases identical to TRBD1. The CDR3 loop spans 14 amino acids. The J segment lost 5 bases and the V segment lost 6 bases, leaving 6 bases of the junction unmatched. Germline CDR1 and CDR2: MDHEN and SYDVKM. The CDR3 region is CASRIRDRGYGYTF. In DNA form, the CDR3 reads TGTGCCAGCAGGATCCGGGACAGGGGATATGGCTACACCTTC.

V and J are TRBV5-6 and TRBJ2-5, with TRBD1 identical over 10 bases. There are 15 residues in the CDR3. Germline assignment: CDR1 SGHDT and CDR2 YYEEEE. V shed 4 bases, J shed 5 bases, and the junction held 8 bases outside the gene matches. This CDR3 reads CASSPGTGVGETQYF. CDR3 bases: TGTGCCAGCAGCCCCGGGACAGGGGTTGGCGAGACCCAGTACTTC. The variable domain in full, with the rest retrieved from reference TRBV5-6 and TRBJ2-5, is DAGVTQSPTHLIKTRGQQVTLRCSPKSGHDTVSWYQQALGQGPQFIFQYYEEEERQRGNFPDRFSGHQFPNYSSELNVNALLLGDSALYLCASSPGTGVGETQYFGPGTRLLVL.

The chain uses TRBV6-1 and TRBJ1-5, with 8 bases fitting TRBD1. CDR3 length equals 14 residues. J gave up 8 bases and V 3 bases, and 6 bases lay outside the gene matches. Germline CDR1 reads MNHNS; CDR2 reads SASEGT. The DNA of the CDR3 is TGTGCCAGCAGTGAGCGGACAGGGTTAAAGCCCCAGCATTTT. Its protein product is CASSERTGLKPQHF.

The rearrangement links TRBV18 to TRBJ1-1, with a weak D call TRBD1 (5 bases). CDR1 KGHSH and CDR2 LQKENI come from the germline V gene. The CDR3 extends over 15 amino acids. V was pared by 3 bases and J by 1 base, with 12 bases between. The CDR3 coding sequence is TGTGCCAGCTCACCCCCCAGCGGGGGGAACACTGAAGCTTTCTTT. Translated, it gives CASSPPSGGNTEAFF.

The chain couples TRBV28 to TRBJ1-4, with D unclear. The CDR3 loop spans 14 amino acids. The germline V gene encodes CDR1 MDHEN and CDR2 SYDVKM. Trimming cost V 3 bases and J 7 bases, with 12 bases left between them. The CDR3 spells CASSLYLRVEKLFF. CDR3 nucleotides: TGTGCCAGCAGTTTGTACCTCCGGGTTGAAAAACTGTTTTTT.

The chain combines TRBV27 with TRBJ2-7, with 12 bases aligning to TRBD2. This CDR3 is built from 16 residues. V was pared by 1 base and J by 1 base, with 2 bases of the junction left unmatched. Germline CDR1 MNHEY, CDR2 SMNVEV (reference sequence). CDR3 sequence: CASSLLTSGRSYEQYF. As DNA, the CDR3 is TGTGCCAGCAGTTTATTAACTAGCGGGAGGTCCTACGAGCAGTACTTC.

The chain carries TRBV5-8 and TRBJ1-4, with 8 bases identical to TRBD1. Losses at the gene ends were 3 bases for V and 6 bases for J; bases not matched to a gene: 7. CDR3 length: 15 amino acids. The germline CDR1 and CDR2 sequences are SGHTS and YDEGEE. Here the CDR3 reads CASSWEGQGDEKLFF. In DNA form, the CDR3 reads TGTGCCAGCAGCTGGGAAGGACAGGGTGATGAAAAACTGTTTTTT.

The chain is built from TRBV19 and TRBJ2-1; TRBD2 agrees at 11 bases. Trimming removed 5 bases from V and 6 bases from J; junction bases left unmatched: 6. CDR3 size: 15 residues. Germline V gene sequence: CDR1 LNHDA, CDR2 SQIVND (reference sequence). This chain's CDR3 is CASSQTSGSSNEQFF. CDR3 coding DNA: TGTGCCAGTAGTCAAACTAGCGGGAGCTCCAATGAGCAGTTCTTC.

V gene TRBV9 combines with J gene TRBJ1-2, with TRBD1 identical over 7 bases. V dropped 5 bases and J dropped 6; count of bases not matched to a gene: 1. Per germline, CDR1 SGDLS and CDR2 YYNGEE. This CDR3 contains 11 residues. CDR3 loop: CASRTGDGYTF. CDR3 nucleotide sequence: TGTGCCAGCAGAACAGGGGATGGCTACACCTTC.

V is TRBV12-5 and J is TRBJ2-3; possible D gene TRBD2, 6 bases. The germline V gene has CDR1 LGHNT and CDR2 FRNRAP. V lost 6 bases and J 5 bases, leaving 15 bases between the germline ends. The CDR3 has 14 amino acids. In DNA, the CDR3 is TGTGCTAGTGGACGCGGGGATTCTGGAGATACGCAGTATTTT. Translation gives CASGRGDSGDTQYF.

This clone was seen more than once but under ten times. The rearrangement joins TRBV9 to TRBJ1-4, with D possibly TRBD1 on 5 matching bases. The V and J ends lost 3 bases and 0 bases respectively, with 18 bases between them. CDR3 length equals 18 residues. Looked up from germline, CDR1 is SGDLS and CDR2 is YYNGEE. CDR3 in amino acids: CASSGEEGLLTTNEKLFF. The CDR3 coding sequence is TGTGCCAGCAGCGGAGAGGAGGGGTTACTTACAACTAATGAAAAACTGTTTTTT.

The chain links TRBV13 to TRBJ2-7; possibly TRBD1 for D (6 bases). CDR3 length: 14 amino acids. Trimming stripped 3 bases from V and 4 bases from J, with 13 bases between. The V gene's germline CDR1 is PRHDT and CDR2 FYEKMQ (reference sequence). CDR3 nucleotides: TGTGCCAGCAGCTTGCAGGGGTTTAGGTACGAGCAGTACTTC. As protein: CASSLQGFRYEQYF.